Listed below are T cell receptor beta chains from one sample, sequenced in a study of cytomegalovirus exposure and HLA in healthy donors. Using immunoSEQ multiplex PCR, the repertoire was profiled, and TCRdb retains in-frame clones only, with some absent. The data hold some 240,000 clones, with about nine tenths observed a single time. Specimen: PBMCs. The source is a woman younger than 30 in good health and CMV-seropositive. CDR3s include the opening cysteine and the closing phenylalanine or tryptophan. D genes are given only for firm matches. For some rows the clone size is stated as once, few or many, or as a class when expanded; others skip it.

j_gene | abundance | d_gene | len | v_gene | CDR3aa | CDR3nt
TRBJ2-3 | - | TRBD2 | 17 | TRBV28 | CASSGLAGIGYADTQYF | TGTGCCAGCAGCGGACTAGCGGGAATAGGGTACGCAGATACGCAGTATTTT
TRBJ1-1 | once | - | 12 | TRBV6-5 | CASFQGGTEAFF | TGTGCCAGCTTTCAGGGAGGTACTGAAGCTTTCTTT
TRBJ1-3 | - | - | 14 | TRBV5-1 | CASSLDSTGNTIYF | TGCGCCAGCAGCCTGGACAGTACGGGAAACACCATATATTTT
TRBJ2-7 | - | TRBD1 | 14 | TRBV5-4 | CASSLGQGNYEQYF | TGTGCCAGCAGCTTAGGACAGGGCAACTACGAGCAGTACTTC
TRBJ2-1 | - | - | 14 | TRBV5-1 | CASSLPAIYNEQFF | TGCGCCAGCAGCTTGCCAGCGATATACAATGAGCAGTTCTTC
TRBJ1-5 | - | - | 14 | TRBV27 | CASSLFGGVQPQHF | TGTGCCAGCAGTTTATTCGGAGGGGTTCAGCCCCAGCATTTT
TRBJ2-2 | - | TRBD2 | 18 | TRBV9 | CASSVDENTAGLSGELFF | TGTGCCAGCAGCGTAGATGAGAATACGGCGGGACTATCCGGGGAGCTGTTTTTT
TRBJ2-1 | - | TRBD2 | 15 | TRBV27 | CASSRTSGSTNEQFF | TGTGCCAGCAGTCGGACTAGCGGGAGCACAAATGAGCAGTTCTTC
TRBJ2-1 | - | TRBD2 | 16 | TRBV5-1 | CASSSYSKKRGNEQFF | TGCGCCAGCAGCTCGTACAGTAAAAAGCGGGGCAATGAGCAGTTCTTC
TRBJ2-3 | few | - | 17 | TRBV10-1 | CASSEMSSSSGTDTQYF | TGCGCCAGCAGTGAGATGTCATCTAGCAGCGGCACAGATACGCAGTATTTT
TRBJ1-3 | - | - | 16 | TRBV19 | CASCAGLTVSGNTTYF | TGTGCCAGTTGCGCGGGACTTACCGTTTCTGGAAACACCACATATTTT
TRBJ1-1 | - | - | 13 | TRBV27 | CASSPSLRTEAFF | TGTGCCAGCAGTCCCTCTCTCCGTACTGAAGCTTTCTTT
TRBJ2-2 | - | - | 17 | TRBV28 | CASSFPVKRANTGELFF | TGTGCCAGCAGTTTCCCCGTAAAGCGCGCGAACACCGGGGAGCTGTTTTTT
TRBJ2-7 | - | - | 13 | TRBV4-1 | CASRATGSNEQYF | TGCGCCAGCAGAGCAACAGGGTCCAACGAGCAGTACTTC
TRBJ1-3 | - | - | 10 | TRBV6-1 | CATIPNTIYF | TGTGCCACAATCCCAAACACCATATATTTT
TRBJ1-2 | - | - | 14 | TRBV5-1 | CASSLGREDYGYTF | TGCGCCAGCAGCTTGGGCAGGGAGGACTATGGCTACACCTTC
TRBJ1-2 | - | - | 14 | TRBV28 | CASRHGRQLYGYTF | TGTGCCAGCAGACATGGCCGACAGCTCTATGGCTACACCTTC
TRBJ2-7 | - | - | 13 | TRBV27 | CASSLQATYEQYF | TGTGCCAGCAGTTTACAGGCTACCTACGAGCAGTACTTC
TRBJ1-5 | - | - | 16 | TRBV28 | CASKVGRQNSNQPQHF | TGTGCCAGCAAAGTGGGAAGACAGAATAGCAATCAGCCCCAGCATTTT
TRBJ2-7 | - | TRBD2 | 14 | TRBV27 | CASSFGSSGYEQYF | TGTGCCAGCAGTTTTGGGTCTAGCGGTTACGAGCAGTACTTC
TRBJ1-2 | - | - | 12 | TRBV12-5 | CASGDTNYGYTF | TGTGCTAGTGGGGACACTAACTATGGCTACACCTTC
TRBJ2-3 | - | - | 15 | TRBV6-5 | CASSYRYSFTDTQYF | TGTGCCAGCAGTTACCGGTATTCTTTCACAGATACGCAGTATTTT
TRBJ2-3 | - | TRBD1 | 15 | TRBV27 | CASTQYRGFTDTQYF | TGTGCCAGCACCCAATACAGGGGATTCACAGATACGCAGTATTTT
TRBJ2-7 | - | - | 13 | TRBV9 | CASSRGGTDEQYF | TGTGCCAGCAGTAGAGGCGGGACCGACGAGCAGTACTTC
TRBJ1-1 | - | - | 14 | TRBV5-4 | CASSFDRLNTEAFF | TGTGCCAGCAGCTTCGACAGGTTGAACACTGAAGCTTTCTTT
TRBJ1-2 | few | - | 13 | TRBV7-6 | CASSLTQGYGYTF | TGTGCCAGCAGCTTGACCCAGGGATATGGCTACACCTTC
TRBJ1-1 | - | - | 15 | TRBV6-6 | CASSYGPQGDTEAFF | TGTGCCAGCAGTTACGGACCTCAAGGGGACACTGAAGCTTTCTTT
TRBJ1-1 | - | - | 15 | TRBV5-8 | CASSARQEPNTEAFF | TGTGCCAGCAGCGCTAGACAGGAGCCGAACACTGAAGCTTTCTTT
TRBJ1-1 | - | - | 13 | TRBV29-1 | CSLSGQSNTEAFF | TGCAGCCTGAGTGGACAGAGTAACACTGAAGCTTTCTTT
TRBJ1-2 | once | TRBD1 | 14 | TRBV9 | CASSLGQGVYGYTF | TGTGCCAGCAGCCTCGGACAGGGGGTTTATGGCTACACCTTC
TRBJ1-1 | - | - | 13 | TRBV27 | CASSIGRDTEAFF | TGTGCCAGCAGCATCGGGAGGGACACTGAAGCTTTCTTT
TRBJ2-5 | - | - | 12 | TRBV21-1 | CATSGRTKTQYF | TGTGCCACCTCAGGGAGGACAAAGACCCAGTACTTC
TRBJ1-1 | - | TRBD1 | 14 | TRBV5-1 | CASSFDRGYTEAFF | TGCGCCAGCAGCTTTGACAGGGGGTACACTGAAGCTTTCTTT
TRBJ1-1 | - | - | 15 | TRBV9 | CASSRSGGFHTEAFF | TGTGCCAGCAGCCGTAGCGGGGGGTTCCATACTGAAGCTTTCTTT
TRBJ2-2 | few | - | 14 | TRBV9 | CASSVGQVPGELFF | TGTGCCAGCAGCGTAGGGCAGGTCCCCGGGGAGCTGTTTTTT
TRBJ2-7 | - | TRBD1 | 13 | TRBV6-6 | CASSFTTGSEQYF | TGTGCCAGCAGTTTTACGACAGGGTCCGAGCAGTACTTC
TRBJ2-7 | - | - | 14 | TRBV11-2 | CASSSPDSLYEQYF | TGTGCCAGCAGCTCTCCCGACAGTCTCTACGAGCAGTACTTC